This T cell receptor beta chain was captured by sequencing in a study of CXCR3-negative and CXCR3-positive naive CD8 T cells. Whole-study findings and limits: Naive subsets had comparable surface CD5, so TRB CDR3 properties gauged TCR strength. Naive cells that were CXCR3-positive had more hydrophobic TRB CDR3s (compared with CXCR3-negative naive cells). Cryopreservation partially decreased CXCR3 expression, and most assays used fresh PBMCs. Within a donor, both naive subsets shared TRBV-TRBJ usage, unlike memory cells.

Notes on this clonotype: Antigen: not known.

The CDR3 is 15 amino acids. Per the germline V gene, CDR1 is GTSNPN and CDR2 is SVGIG (reference sequence). With UMI labels, 5' RACE was used to prepare the TRB cDNA libraries. From the 5' RACE reads, TCRdb lists one entry per CDR3 protein and no DNA. This table holds roughly 100,000 distinct CDR3 sequences. The V call is TRBV30, the J call TRBJ2-5; checking the TCRdb D call of TRBD2 is not possible without DNA. This receptor was identified in a human donor in good health. Some clones in this sample may be carry-over from other donors' samples. The material sequenced was naive CXCR3+ CD8+ T cells from blood. Subset indicated: CD45RO-CCR7+CD27+CD95- naive CD8+ T cells expressing CXCR3 (TNR3+). CDR3 in amino acids: CAWSRLAGVAETQYF. Supplemented by reference TRBV30 and TRBJ2-5, the full variable domain reads SQTIHQWPATLVQPVGSPLSLECTVEGTSNPNLYWYRQAAGRGLQLLFYSVGIGQISSEVPQNLSASRPQDRQFILSSKKLLLSDSGFYLCAWSRLAGVAETQYFGPGTRLLVL.